The 22 T cell receptor beta chains reported below all come from one sample, sequenced in a study of identical twins. TCRdb processed the 5' RACE reads anew with MiXCR; each CDR3 protein has one entry. Of roughly 1.6 million distinct CDR3 sequences in the sample, about 30% were seen once. Sequenced input: cord blood. The origin of the receptors is a newborn girl in good health.

In its sample, this clonotype was seen a few times. The rearrangement joins TRBV5-1 to TRBJ1-1, with TRBD1 matching over 8 bases. This CDR3 has 18 amino acids. In germline, CDR1 is SGHRS, CDR2 YFSETQ. V lost 0 bases to trimming and J lost 4 bases; unmatched junction nucleotides: 14. The CDR3 nucleotides read TGCGCCAGCAGCTTGGAGGGCAGGGGGCGCAACGGAGGCACTGAAGCTTTCTTT. Protein: CASSLEGRGRNGGTEAFF.

The CDR3 is CSARAAGGRLNIQYF. The DNA for the CDR3 is TGCAGTGCTAGAGCAGCGGGGGGGCGCCTAAACATTCAGTACTTC. V and J are TRBV20-1 and TRBJ2-4, with 10 bases aligning to TRBD2. Trimming at V came to 1 base and at J to 6 bases, leaving 6 bases not matched to a gene. There are 15 residues in the CDR3. Germline CDR1 and CDR2: DFQATT and SNEGSKA (reference sequence).

This clonotype has a handful of counts. The gene calls are TRBV20-1 and TRBJ2-5, with TRBD2 identical over 10 bases. Matching the DNA end better, TRBJ2-7 makes the J call doubtful. The CDR3 extends over 15 amino acids. Germline-derived CDR1 and CDR2 are DFQATT and SNEGSKA (reference sequence). The CDR3 is CSASPTSGSVYEQYF. CDR3 in DNA: TGCAGTGCCAGCCCGACTAGCGGGTCTGTTTACGAGCAGTACTTC.

This clonotype was observed many times. The chain recombines TRBV12-3 or TRBV12-4 with TRBJ2-1, with 9 bases lining up with TRBD1. Unmatched junction bases numbered 8, after V lost 7 bases and J lost 4 bases. This CDR3 region has 15 residues. The CDR3 is CASTKGQGTYNEQFF. CDR3 coding DNA: TGTGCCAGCACTAAGGGACAGGGAACATACAATGAGCAGTTCTTC.

The V and J genes are TRBV6-1 and TRBJ2-5; possibly TRBD1 for D (5 bases). Per germline, CDR1 MNHNS and CDR2 SASEGT. V shed 5 bases and J shed 1 base, with 20 bases lying between them. The CDR3 extends over 17 amino acids. The CDR3 region has the DNA TGTGCCAGCAGTAAATTTACTTCGACAGAACCCCAAGAGACCCAGTACTTC. It encodes CASSKFTSTEPQETQYF.

The chain links TRBV5-1 to TRBJ2-7; D could derive from TRBD1 or TRBD2 (5 bases each). This CDR3 has 15 residues. V was clipped by 3 bases and J by 0 bases, with 13 bases between them. Germline V gene lookup returns CDR1 SGHRS and CDR2 YFSETQ. The CDR3 DNA reads as TGCGCCAGCAGCTCCGGGGCTGTACACTCCTACGAGCAGTACTTC. Encoded protein: CASSSGAVHSYEQYF.

This clonotype came up many times. The V call is TRBV10-3, the J call TRBJ2-1, with 7 nucleotides matching TRBD2. J gave up 3 bases and V 3 bases, and 5 bases lay outside the gene matches. The CDR3 spans 15 residues. Germline V gene sequence: CDR1 ENHRY, CDR2 SYGVKD. As DNA, the CDR3 is TGTGCCATCAGTGAAGACCGGGACTACTACAATGAGCAGTTCTTC. Protein product: CAISEDRDYYNEQFF.

The gene calls are TRBV20-1 and TRBJ2-4, with 7 bases fitting TRBD2. In germline, CDR1 is DFQATT, CDR2 SNEGSKA (reference sequence). CDR3 size: 13 residues. V shed 6 bases and J 3 bases; nucleotides not matched to a gene: 5. The CDR3 region is CSAGGNVKNIQYF. The CDR3 nucleotides read TGCAGTGCGGGGGGGAATGTCAAAAACATTCAGTACTTC.

V gene TRBV7-2 combines with J gene TRBJ2-3, with TRBD2 as a possible D gene (5 bases). CDR1 and CDR2 from the germline V gene are SGHTA and FQGNSA. CDR3 length: 17 amino acids. V shed 0 bases and J shed 4 bases, with 17 bases lying between them. The CDR3 DNA sequence: TGTGCCAGCAGCTTAGCGTCGATAGCGTTGGGCTCAGATACGCAGTATTTT. It is translated as CASSLASIALGSDTQYF.

About this clonotype itself: A much larger clone lies a single base off, so this may be a read error. Here the CDR3 omits its conserved ending phenylalanine or tryptophan, so a read error is the likely source. The chain couples TRBV2 to TRBJ2-3; 10 bases fit TRBD2. Trimming at V came to 8 bases and at J to 2 bases, leaving 7 bases not matched to a gene. From germline, CDR1 is SNHLY and CDR2 FYNNEI. This CDR3 region has 15 residues. CDR3 DNA sequence: TGTGCCAGCCGAAAGCGGGAGGGCTTCACAGATACGCAGTATTCT. This translates into CASRKREGFTDTQYS.

This rearrangement joins TRBV2 to TRBJ2-7, with 9 bases that match TRBD2. Per germline, CDR1 SNHLY and CDR2 FYNNEI. The V and J ends lost 7 bases and 0 bases, in that order; junction bases with no gene match: 4. The CDR3 spans 14 residues. CDR3 DNA sequence: TGTGCCAGCATTATAGCGGGGGACTCCTACGAGCAGTACTTC. It codes for CASIIAGDSYEQYF. The full variable domain, rest sourced from reference TRBV2 and TRBJ2-7, is EPEVTQTPSHQVTQMGQEVILRCVPISNHLYFYWYRQILGQKVEFLVSFYNNEISEKSEIFDDQFSVERPDGSNFTLKIRSTKLEDSAMYFCASIIAGDSYEQYFGPGTRLTVT.

The rearrangement uses TRBV15 and TRBJ2-1; TRBD1 agrees at 7 bases. The CDR3 loop spans 14 amino acids. Germline V gene data show CDR1 as LNHNV and CDR2 as YYDKDF (reference sequence). With V trimmed by 2 bases and J by 8 bases, 6 bases remained unmatched. The CDR3 DNA sequence: TGTGCCACCAGCAGACAGACAGGGTTCGATGAGCAGTTCTTC. Translating gives CATSRQTGFDEQFF. Complete variable domain (other parts from reference TRBV15 and TRBJ2-1): DAMVIQNPRYQVTQFGKPVTLSCSQTLNHNVMYWYQQKSSQAPKLLFHYYDKDFNNEADTPDNFQSRRPNTSFCFLDIRSPGLGDTAMYLCATSRQTGFDEQFFGPGTRLTVL.

This chain connects TRBV11-1 to TRBJ2-3; 8 nucleotides agree with TRBD2. Unmatched junction bases numbered 2, after V lost 3 bases and J lost 0 bases. CDR1 and CDR2 (germline): SGHAT, FQDESV (reference sequence). This CDR3 has 15 residues. The CDR3: CASSLREASTDTQYF. CDR3 coding DNA: TGTGCCAGCAGCTTGCGGGAGGCTAGCACAGATACGCAGTATTTT.

The table lists this clonotype with a few counts. The V call is TRBV5-1, the J call TRBJ2-1; a weak D match, TRBD2 (6 bases). The CDR3 is made up of 14 amino acids. Trimming pared 2 bases from V and 12 bases from J, leaving 18 bases between. Germline-derived CDR1 and CDR2 are SGHRS and YFSETQ. The CDR3 protein is CASSFGGSDQGQFF. The CDR3 DNA reads as TGCGCCAGCAGCTTTGGGGGGTCTGACCAGGGGCAGTTCTTC. The full variable domain, its missing parts supplied by reference TRBV5-1 and TRBJ2-1, is KAGVTQTPRYLIKTRGQQVTLSCSPISGHRSVSWYQQTPGQGLQFLFEYFSETQRNKGNFPGRFSGRQFSNSRSEMNVSTLELGDSALYLCASSFGGSDQGQFFGPGTRLTVL.

The chain links TRBV7-2 to TRBJ2-5; D unclear. The V end was cut by 2 bases, the J end by 1 base, with 8 bases between. There are 14 residues in the CDR3. Germline CDR1 reads SGHTA; CDR2 reads FQGNSA. The CDR3 spells CASSLWQIQETQYF. The CDR3 DNA is TGTGCCAGCAGCTTATGGCAGATCCAAGAGACCCAGTACTTC.

With regard to this clonotype: This is likely a read error, given that the CDR3 carries no conserved phenylalanine or tryptophan at its end. V usage is TRBV3-1 and J usage is TRBJ1-2; 8 bases match TRBD1. Trimming at V came to 2 bases and at J to 8 bases, leaving 1 base not matched to a gene. CDR1 LGHDT and CDR2 YNNKEL come from the germline V gene (reference sequence). CDR3 size: 12 residues. CDR3 nucleotide sequence: TGTGCCAGCAGCCAAAACAGGGGGGGCTACACCTTA. Translation gives CASSQNRGGYTL.

The chain is built from TRBV9 and TRBJ2-5; 10 bases are shared with TRBD2. This CDR3 is built from 15 residues. The germline CDR1 and CDR2 sequences are SGDLS and YYNGEE. The V segment lost 1 base and the J segment 1 base; nucleotides outside the gene matches: 1. CDR3 protein: CASSVLAGAQETQYF. The DNA of the CDR3 is TGTGCCAGCAGCGTACTAGCGGGGGCCCAAGAGACCCAGTACTTC. Full variable domain (rest looked up from reference TRBV9 and TRBJ2-5): DSGVTQTPKHLITATGQRVTLRCSPRSGDLSVYWYQQSLDQGLQFLIQYYNGEERAKGNILERFSAQQFPDLHSELNLSSLELGDSALYFCASSVLAGAQETQYFGPGTRLLVL.

V and J are TRBV19 and TRBJ2-1; 10 bases agree with TRBD2. Unmatched junction bases numbered 16, after V lost 10 bases and J lost 10 bases. The CDR3 spans 15 residues. The germline V gene encodes CDR1 LNHDA and CDR2 SQIVND (reference sequence). Written as DNA, the CDR3 is TGTGCCACCGAGGGGTCTAGCGGGAGAAGTTGGGAGCAGTTCTTC. It translates to CATEGSSGRSWEQFF.

This sequence joins TRBV21-1 and TRBJ1-2. TRBV21-1 is a pseudogene segment. The CDR3 spans 16 residues. CDR3 amino acids: CASSKDGGGGLYGYTF. The CDR3 region has the DNA TGTGCCAGCAGCAAAGATGGCGGTGGCGGGCTCTATGGCTACACCTTC.

This clonotype was counted between two and nine times. The J gene is TRBJ1-2, the V gene TRBV3-1, with a possible D match to TRBD1 (5 bases). Germline-derived CDR1 and CDR2 are LGHDT and YNNKEL (reference sequence). Trimming shortened V by 4 bases and J by 4 bases, and 19 bases separated the two germline ends. The CDR3 spans 16 residues. The CDR3 loop reads CASSPIFRDVAYGYTF. CDR3 nucleotide sequence: TGTGCCAGCAGCCCCATATTCCGGGACGTAGCCTATGGCTACACCTTC.

This clonotype showed up just a few times. This chain connects TRBV20-1 to TRBJ2-1; maybe TRBD2 (5 bases). Germline lookup yields CDR1 DFQATT and CDR2 SNEGSKA (reference sequence). V was pared by 0 bases and J by 0 bases, with 15 bases between. This CDR3 has 17 residues. Here the CDR3 reads CSARDPFSESSYNEQFF. DNA for the CDR3: TGCAGTGCTAGAGATCCGTTTAGCGAGAGCTCCTACAATGAGCAGTTCTTC.

The chain combines TRBV12-3 or TRBV12-4 with TRBJ2-1; D is unresolved. V shed 3 bases and J shed 9 bases, with 15 bases lying between them. The CDR3 covers 14 residues. CDR3 sequence reads: CASSLVLMGIEQFF. CDR3 sequence (DNA): TGTGCCAGCAGTTTGGTCCTAATGGGGATTGAGCAGTTCTTC.